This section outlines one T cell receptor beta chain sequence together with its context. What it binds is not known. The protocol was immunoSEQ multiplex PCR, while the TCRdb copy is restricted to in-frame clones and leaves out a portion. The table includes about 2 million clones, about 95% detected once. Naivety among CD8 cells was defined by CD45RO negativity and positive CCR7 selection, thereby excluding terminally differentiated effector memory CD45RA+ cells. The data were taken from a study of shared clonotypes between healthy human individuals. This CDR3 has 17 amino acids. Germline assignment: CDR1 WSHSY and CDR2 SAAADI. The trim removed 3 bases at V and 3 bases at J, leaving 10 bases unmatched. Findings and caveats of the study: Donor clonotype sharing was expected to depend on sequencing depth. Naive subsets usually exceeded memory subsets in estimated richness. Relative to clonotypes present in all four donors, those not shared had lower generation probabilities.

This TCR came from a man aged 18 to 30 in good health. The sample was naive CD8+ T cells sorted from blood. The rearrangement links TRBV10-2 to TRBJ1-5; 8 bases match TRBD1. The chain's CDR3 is CASSEQGVKGTNQPQHF. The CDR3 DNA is TGCGCCAGCAGTGAACAGGGGGTTAAGGGGACCAATCAGCCCCAGCATTTT.